Sequencing of this T cell receptor beta chain was carried out in a study of lung T cells in sarcoidosis with Löfgren's syndrome. Looking at the study overall: Löfgren's syndrome patients were the main repertoire analysis focus.

As concerns this clonotype: The target antigen is unknown.

A single record per CDR3 protein comes from TCRdb applying MiXCR to the reads. The sample holds 7,000 to 9,000 distinct CDR3 sequences, more than 20% seen once. The length of the CDR3 is 16 residues. Per the germline V gene, CDR1 is KGHSH and CDR2 is LQKENI. V lost 3 bases, J lost 5 bases, and 19 bases lay in between. Findings and caveats of the study: Multiple Löfgren's syndrome patients reportedly shared TRAV12-1 and TRBV2 CDR3 motifs. Recognition of an unidentified sarcoidosis antigen was only suggested. Versus controls, Löfgren's syndrome patients reportedly showed TRAV12-1 and TRBV2 as most expanded.

The origin of this receptor is a human donor with sarcoidosis (Löfgren's syndrome or another form), or a control subject (not recorded which). The sequenced sample was CD4+ T cells from bronchoalveolar lavage fluid. V gene TRBV18 combines with J gene TRBJ1-1, with TRBD1 as a possible D gene (5 bases). CDR3 amino acids: CASSPFSSGLGTEAFF. CDR3 DNA sequence: TGTGCCAGCTCACCGTTTTCTTCGGGGCTTGGGACTGAAGCTTTCTTT. The entire variable domain, with the rest obtained from reference TRBV18 and TRBJ1-1, is as follows: NAGVMQNPRHLVRRRGQEARLRCSPMKGHSHVYWYRQLPEEGLKFMVYLQKENIIDESGMPKERFSAEFPKEGPSILRIQQVVRGDSAAYFCASSPFSSGLGTEAFFGQGTRLTVV.